These 26 T cell receptor beta chains were all obtained from the same sample, sequenced in a study of regulatory T cells in long-lasting Graves disease. Noted time point: newly diagnosed GD, antithyroid drugs for less than 3 months. The authors made the TCR library using RNA they extracted from PBMCs. Construction of TCR beta libraries relied on iRepertoire HTBI primers and on Arm-PCR targeting CDR3 regions. MiXCR, run by TCRdb on the multiplex PCR reads, gives a single entry per CDR3 protein. Seen here are 450,000 to 650,000 distinct CDR3 sequences, approximately 16% observed once, and the top ten hold just under 25%. The data also belong to a second study, concerning T cells in Graves' hyperthyroidism and ophthalmopathy.

This specimen consisted of peripheral blood mononuclear cells (PBMCs), obtained at new diagnosis, from a patient treated with antithyroid drugs. Receptor source: a middle-aged woman with Graves disease.

This clonotype was recorded many times. The V call is TRBV30, the J call TRBJ1-1; TRBD1 might be the D (5 bases). This CDR3 comprises 16 residues. Germline V gene sequence: CDR1 GTSNPN, CDR2 SVGIG (reference sequence). V was clipped by 2 bases and J by 5 bases, with 21 bases between them. CDR3 nucleotides: TGTGCCTGGAGTCATCCGGTGGCAGGGTCGGCGACTGAAGCTTTCTTT. Encoded protein: CAWSHPVAGSATEAFF.

This clonotype occurred many times. This chain links TRBV30 with TRBJ1-1; maybe TRBD1 (5 bases). The germline CDR1 and CDR2 sequences are GTSNPN and SVGIG (reference sequence). The CDR3 runs to 14 residues. With 0 bases removed from V and 2 bases from J, the gap between germline ends came to 10 bases. The CDR3 is CAWSVGTINTEAFF. The DNA of the CDR3 is TGTGCCTGGAGTGTAGGGACTATTAACACTGAAGCTTTCTTT.

This clonotype was picked up many times. This chain's CDR3 is CASSPALAGGRETQYF. The CDR3 DNA reads TGTGCCAGCAGCCCAGCTCTAGCGGGGGGACGAGAGACCCAGTACTTC. The chain joins TRBV2 to TRBJ2-5; 11 bases align to TRBD2. J was trimmed by 4 bases and V by 6 bases; bases with no gene match: 10. This CDR3 contains 16 residues. CDR1 is SNHLY and CDR2 is FYNNEI in the germline V gene.

The chain uses TRBV2 and TRBJ2-5; weak D call: TRBD2 (5 bases). The germline gives CDR1 SNHLY, CDR2 FYNNEI. The CDR3 spans 13 residues. Trimming took off 4 bases at V and 0 bases at J, with 6 bases between the two ends. CDR3 region: CASSGTYQETQYF. The CDR3 DNA is TGTGCCAGCAGTGGGACTTACCAAGAGACCCAGTACTTC.

This clonotype was recorded many times. The V gene is TRBV2, the J gene TRBJ1-1; the match to TRBD1 covers 11 bases. This CDR3 spans 14 amino acids. The germline CDR1 and CDR2 sequences are SNHLY and FYNNEI. The J segment lost 5 bases and the V segment lost 5 bases, leaving 4 bases of the junction unmatched. The CDR3 is CASSPWDRGTEAFF. CDR3 coding DNA: TGTGCCAGCAGTCCGTGGGACAGGGGGACTGAAGCTTTCTTT.

This clonotype was recorded many times. J is TRBJ1-5 and V is TRBV6-1; TRBD1 might be the D (5 bases). Germline V gives CDR1 MNHNS, CDR2 SASEGT. The V gene lost 8 bases and the J gene lost 7 bases, with 21 bases spanning the gap. The CDR3 loop spans 15 amino acids. The DNA for the CDR3 is TGTGCCAGCGGGGACCAGGCCAAAGGGTGGCAGCCCCAGCATTTT. It translates to CASGDQAKGWQPQHF.

There are many counts of this clonotype. The chain carries TRBV2 and TRBJ2-4, with D perhaps TRBD2 (5 bases). The CDR3 runs 13 residues. Looked up from germline, CDR1 is SNHLY and CDR2 is FYNNEI. Between the trimmed V and J ends, which lost 6 bases and 8 bases, there was a span of 14 bases. Written as DNA, the CDR3 is TGTGCCAGCAGCGGACTGGTGGCAGACATTCAGTACTTC. It specifies CASSGLVADIQYF.

This clonotype has just a few counts. Possible read error: a much larger clone is one base away. This likely comes from a read error, as the CDR3 has no conserved phenylalanine or tryptophan at its end. The rearrangement uses TRBV7-8 and TRBJ2-7; no reliable D call. This CDR3 is 15 amino acids long. V lost 1 base, J lost 0 bases, and 10 bases lay in between. CDR1 is SGHVS, CDR2 FQNEAQ, per germline. CDR3 sequence reads: CASSLEPGSSYEQYS. The DNA for the CDR3 is TGTGCCAGCAGCTTAGAACCAGGTTCCTCCTACGAGCAGTACTCC.

There are many counts of this clonotype. V gene TRBV11-1 combines with J gene TRBJ1-1; perhaps TRBD1 as D (5 bases). V was trimmed by 2 bases and J by 4 bases, leaving 11 bases between them. In germline, CDR1 is SGHAT, CDR2 FQDESV (reference sequence). This CDR3 has 14 residues. The CDR3 DNA reads TGTGCCAGCAGCTTAAAAGGGGATCTCACTGAAGCTTTCTTT. Translation gives CASSLKGDLTEAFF.

The chain links TRBV4-1 to TRBJ1-4; D is uncertain. This CDR3 comprises 13 residues. Germline-derived CDR1 and CDR2 are MGHRA and YSYEKL. V was trimmed by 5 bases and J by 8 bases, leaving 12 bases between them. In DNA form, the CDR3 reads TGCGCCAGCAGCTTCCGACACTGGGAAAAACTGTTTTTT. This gives the protein CASSFRHWEKLFF.

The chain carries TRBV7-2 and TRBJ2-2; D possibly corresponds to TRBD2 (6 bases). Germline values: CDR1 SGHTA, CDR2 FQGNSA. V was trimmed by 1 base and J by 5 bases, leaving 20 bases between them. The CDR3 has 18 amino acids. The CDR3 bases are TGTGCCAGCAGCTTAGTTCCCCCCGGCCCTGGAGGGACCGGGGAGCTGTTTTTT. Protein sequence: CASSLVPPGPGGTGELFF.

The chain couples TRBV12-3 or TRBV12-4 to TRBJ2-2, with no clear D. The germline V and J ends were trimmed by 3 bases and 6 bases, with 11 bases remaining between them. This CDR3 region has 14 residues. The CDR3: CASSLSGISGELFF. CDR3 coding DNA: TGTGCCAGCAGTTTGTCGGGCATCTCCGGGGAGCTGTTTTTT.

This clonotype was picked up many times. The chain couples TRBV20-1 to TRBJ1-1, with a possible D match to TRBD1 (6 bases). The CDR3 covers 16 residues. Trimming cost V 6 bases and J 0 bases, with 20 bases left between them. Germline values: CDR1 DFQATT, CDR2 SNEGSKA (reference sequence). As DNA, the CDR3 is TGCAGTGCCAGGGACTACAGGGTAGCGGTGAACACTGAAGCTTTCTTT. Protein product: CSARDYRVAVNTEAFF.

The rearrangement links TRBV29-1 to TRBJ1-5, with a tentative D call TRBD1 (6 bases). Germline V gene data show CDR1 as SQVTM and CDR2 as ANQGSEA. V was cut by 7 bases and J by 3 bases, with 13 bases left in between. This CDR3 has 13 amino acids. CDR3 in amino acids: CSALRGPNQPQHF. The CDR3 bases are TGCAGCGCTCTCAGGGGCCCCAATCAGCCCCAGCATTTT.

This clonotype occurred many times. The chain is built from TRBV5-4 and TRBJ2-3; D not resolved. V lost 0 bases to trimming and J lost 4 bases, with 6 bases between them. In germline, CDR1 is SGHNT, CDR2 YYREEE (reference sequence). CDR3 length equals 13 residues. CDR3 sequence reads: CASSLDAADTQYF. The CDR3 nucleotides are TGTGCCAGCAGCTTGGATGCCGCAGATACGCAGTATTTT.

This clonotype occurred a few times. CDR3 amino acids: CASSQTLRAGGAGTEAFF. In nucleotides, the CDR3 is TGTGCCAGCAGCCAAACCCTGAGGGCAGGGGGCGCAGGCACTGAAGCTTTCTTT. The chain joins TRBV4-2 to TRBJ1-1, with 8 bases aligning to TRBD1. V lost 2 bases to trimming and J lost 4 bases; unmatched junction nucleotides: 15. Per the germline V gene, CDR1 is LGHNA and CDR2 is YNFKEQ. CDR3 length equals 18 residues.

This clonotype has more than one count but fewer than ten. The chain combines TRBV19 with TRBJ2-1; no clear D. Germline assignment: CDR1 LNHDA and CDR2 SQIVND (reference sequence). The CDR3 has 15 residues. Trimming stripped 3 bases from V and 9 bases from J, with 18 bases between. The CDR3, as DNA: TGTGCCAGTAGTATCACGCTTCTAGGTTTGGCTGAGCAGTTCTTC. It encodes CASSITLLGLAEQFF.

This clonotype was seen once. A single base separates this from a much larger clone, so it may be a read error. This chain connects TRBV20-1 to TRBJ2-1; no definite D call. V lost 6 bases and J lost 0, with 15 bases in between. Germline CDR1 DFQATT, CDR2 SNEGSKA (reference sequence). The CDR3 is 15 residues long. In DNA form, the CDR3 reads TGCAGTGCCCCTAAGCACCCGAGCTCCTACAATGAGCAGTTCTTC. Residues: CSAPKHPSSYNEQFF.

This clonotype was detected ten times or more. This chain links TRBV7-2 with TRBJ2-5; the D call may be TRBD1 or TRBD2 (5 bases each). This CDR3 region has 13 residues. In germline, CDR1 is SGHTA, CDR2 FQGNSA. Trimming took 1 base from V and 5 from J, leaving 8 bases between them. In DNA, the CDR3 is TGTGCCAGCAGCTTAGGGGGGTCGGAGACCCAGTACTTC. This codes for CASSLGGSETQYF.

The gene calls are TRBV6-4 and TRBJ2-3; maybe TRBD1 (5 bases). Trimming cost V 2 bases and J 2 bases, with 8 bases left between them. This CDR3 comprises 14 residues. The germline CDR1 and CDR2 sequences are MRHNA and SNTAGT. CDR3 nucleotides: TGTGCCAGCAGTGACGGGGCCACCACAGATACGCAGTATTTT. This translates into CASSDGATTDTQYF.

The chain combines TRBV6-1 with TRBJ2-3; 9 nucleotides line up with TRBD1. V shed 5 bases, J shed 3 bases, and the junction held 6 bases outside the gene matches. Per germline, CDR1 MNHNS and CDR2 SASEGT. The CDR3 runs to 15 residues. For the CDR3, the DNA is TGTGCCAGCAGTCGAGACAGGGGGGAGACAGATACGCAGTATTTT. Amino acids: CASSRDRGETDTQYF.

This clonotype was detected a few times. The chain uses TRBV28 and TRBJ1-2, with D possibly matching TRBD1 (5 bases). Trimming removed 5 bases at V and 8 bases at J, with 9 bases between. There are 11 residues in the CDR3. Germline CDR1 is MDHEN and CDR2 is SYDVKM. The CDR3 loop is CASSGGPGYTF. The CDR3 bases are TGTGCCAGCAGTGGGGGTCCGGGCTACACCTTC.

This clonotype occurred a few times. The V gene is TRBV30, the J gene TRBJ1-2; 8 bases map to TRBD1. The CDR3 has 13 amino acids. After removal of 4 bases from V and 4 bases from J, the junction contained 5 bases not matched to a gene. Germline V gives CDR1 GTSNPN, CDR2 SVGIG (reference sequence). The CDR3 loop reads CAWIQDRVYGYTF. The CDR3 nucleotides are TGTGCCTGGATCCAGGACAGGGTCTATGGCTACACCTTC.

This clonotype was seen at least ten times. The chain couples TRBV12-5 to TRBJ1-5, with TRBD1 as a possible D gene (5 bases). Trimming shortened V by 1 base and J by 0 bases, and 13 bases separated the two germline ends. This CDR3 comprises 17 residues. The germline gives CDR1 LGHNT, CDR2 FRNRAP. CDR3 in amino acids: CASGLASRGYSNQPQHF. The CDR3 DNA is TGTGCTAGTGGTTTGGCATCACGGGGGTATAGCAATCAGCCCCAGCATTTT. Complete variable domain (other parts from reference TRBV12-5 and TRBJ1-5): DARVTQTPRHKVTEMGQEVTMRCQPILGHNTVFWYRQTMMQGLELLAYFRNRAPLDDSGMPKDRFSAEMPDATLATLKIQPSEPRDSAVYFCASGLASRGYSNQPQHFGDGTRLSIL.

A word on this clonotype: In this CDR3 the conserved last residue, phenylalanine or tryptophan, is missing, so a read error is likely. The J gene is TRBJ1-1, the V gene TRBV19, with D possibly TRBD1 on 5 matching bases. V shed 3 bases and J shed 1 base, with 9 bases lying between them. Germline V gives CDR1 LNHDA, CDR2 SQIVND (reference sequence). This CDR3 has 14 amino acids. In DNA, the CDR3 is TGTGCCAGTAGTATGGGGACGGCGAACACTGAAGCTTTCTCT. Protein: CASSMGTANTEAFS.

This clonotype was recorded at least ten times. CDR3 bases: TGCGCCAGCAGCTCTAGACAGGGTGGTGGGGCCAACGTCCTGACTTTC. The encoded protein is CASSSRQGGGANVLTF. This chain connects TRBV5-1 to TRBJ2-6; 7 positions agree with TRBD1. Looked up from germline, CDR1 is SGHRS and CDR2 is YFSETQ. Unmatched junction bases numbered 6, after V lost 3 bases and J lost 3 bases. The CDR3 has 16 residues.